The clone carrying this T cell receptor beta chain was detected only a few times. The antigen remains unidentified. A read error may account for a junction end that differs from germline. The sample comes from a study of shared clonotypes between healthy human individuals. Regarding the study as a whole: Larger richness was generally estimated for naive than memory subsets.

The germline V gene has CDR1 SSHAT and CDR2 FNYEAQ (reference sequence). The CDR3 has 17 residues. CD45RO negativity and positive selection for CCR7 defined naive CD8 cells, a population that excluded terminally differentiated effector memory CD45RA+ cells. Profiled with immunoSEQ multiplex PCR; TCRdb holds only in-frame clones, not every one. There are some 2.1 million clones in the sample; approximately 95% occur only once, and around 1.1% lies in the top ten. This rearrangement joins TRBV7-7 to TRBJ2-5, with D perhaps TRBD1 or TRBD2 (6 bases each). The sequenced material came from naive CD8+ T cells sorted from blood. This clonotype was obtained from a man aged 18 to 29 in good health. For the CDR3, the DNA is TGTGCTAGCAGCTTAGAAGGGGGACTCCCGAGATTGGAGACCCAGTACTTC. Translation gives CASSLEGGLPRLETQYF.